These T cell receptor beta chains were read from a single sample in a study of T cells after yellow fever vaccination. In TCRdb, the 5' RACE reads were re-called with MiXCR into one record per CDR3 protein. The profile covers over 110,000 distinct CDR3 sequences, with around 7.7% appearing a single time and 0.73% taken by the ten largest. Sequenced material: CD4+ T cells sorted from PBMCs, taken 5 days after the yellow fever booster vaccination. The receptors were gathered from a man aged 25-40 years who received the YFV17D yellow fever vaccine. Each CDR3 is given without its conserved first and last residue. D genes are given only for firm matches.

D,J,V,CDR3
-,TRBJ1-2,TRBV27,ASSLTQYYGYT
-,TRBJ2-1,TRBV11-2,ASSLEAGFNNEQF
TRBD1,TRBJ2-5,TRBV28,ASSTGQGGRETQY
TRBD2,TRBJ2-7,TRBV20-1,CARDESGRYRYEQY
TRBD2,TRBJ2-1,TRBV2,ATSSGTWVGHEQF
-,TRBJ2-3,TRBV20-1,SAPPWGGNTDTQY
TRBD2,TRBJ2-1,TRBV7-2,ASSRSSGDLYNEQF
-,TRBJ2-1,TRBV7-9,ASSAGQSQIPEQF
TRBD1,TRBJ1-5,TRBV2,ASSWGQMDQPQH
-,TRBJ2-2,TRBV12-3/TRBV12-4,ASSLEGVGELF
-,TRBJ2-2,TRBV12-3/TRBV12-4,ASSLDGGELF
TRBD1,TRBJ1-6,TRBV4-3,ASSTGVNNSPLH
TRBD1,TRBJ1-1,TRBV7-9,ASSPRDRVLTEAF
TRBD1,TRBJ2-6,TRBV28,ASRLTGGRSGANVLT
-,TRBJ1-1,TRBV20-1,SASPGNTEAF
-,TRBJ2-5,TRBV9,ASSSRVGAGVETQY
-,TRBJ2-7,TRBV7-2,ASSLGGIQYEQY
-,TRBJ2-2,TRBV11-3,ASSLNAGELF
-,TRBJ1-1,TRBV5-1,ASKSGGTEAF
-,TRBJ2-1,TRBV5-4,ASSLETADPGRF
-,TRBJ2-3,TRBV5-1,ASSLDTGTDTQY
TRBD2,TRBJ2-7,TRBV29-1,SARGSSGIYEQY
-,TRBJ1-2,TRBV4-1,ASSLSENYGYT
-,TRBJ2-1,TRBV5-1,ASSQDGSSYNEQF
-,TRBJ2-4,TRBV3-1,ASSPEGMAKNIQY
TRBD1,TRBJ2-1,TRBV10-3,AISGDRGPTTKQF
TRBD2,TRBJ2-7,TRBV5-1,ASSFGTSGGHEQY
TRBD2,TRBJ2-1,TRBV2,ASRVAGINNEQF
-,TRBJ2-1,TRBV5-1,ASSLRSEQF
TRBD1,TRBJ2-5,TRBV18,ASSPSTGTGVETQY
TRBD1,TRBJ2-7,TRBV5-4,ASSDQTGTGGGEQY
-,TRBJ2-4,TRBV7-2,ASSYRDIEDIQY
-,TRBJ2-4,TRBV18,ASSEGAKNIQY
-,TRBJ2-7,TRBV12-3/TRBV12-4,ASSLSQRMEQY
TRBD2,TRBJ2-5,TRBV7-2,ASSPLGLAGGGTQY
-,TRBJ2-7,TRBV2,ASSVMSEQY
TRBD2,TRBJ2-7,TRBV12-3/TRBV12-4,ASSSGLAGTYEQY
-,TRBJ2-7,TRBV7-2,ASSPGVSYEQY
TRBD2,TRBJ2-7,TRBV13,ASSPRGTSGRGPSYEQY
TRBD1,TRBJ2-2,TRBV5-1,ASSSTGAGELF
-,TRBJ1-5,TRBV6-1,ASSEGGRQPQH
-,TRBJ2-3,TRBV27,ASRSGADTQY
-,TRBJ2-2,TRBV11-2,ASSHTRVRLRDTGELF
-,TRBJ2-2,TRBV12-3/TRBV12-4,ASSPRTAASTGELF
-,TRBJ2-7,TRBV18,ASSRSGTPGQEQY
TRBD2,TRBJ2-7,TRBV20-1,SARPATSRGFEQY
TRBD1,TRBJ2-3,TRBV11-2,ASSFETGDTQY
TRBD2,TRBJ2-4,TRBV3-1,ASSPRGGGIQY
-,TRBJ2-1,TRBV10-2,ASSESILASVGEQF
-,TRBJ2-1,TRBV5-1,ASSLVENEQF
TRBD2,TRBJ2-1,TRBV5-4,ASRSVGGMVDEQF
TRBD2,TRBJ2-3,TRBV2,ASGSGRGVDTQY
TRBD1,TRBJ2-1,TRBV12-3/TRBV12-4,ASSLLQGSPNEQF
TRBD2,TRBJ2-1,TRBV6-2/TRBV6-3,ASSYAGSGRYNEQF